These 32 T cell receptor beta chains share one sample of origin, sequenced in a study. TCRdb analysed the RT-PCR reads with MiXCR anew, one entry per CDR3 protein. The table shows about 700,000 distinct CDR3 sequences, with 11% to 15% occurring only once. The sample consisted of memory CD4+ T cells from blood. All receptors derive from a female donor in good health, serving as a healthy control.

The rearrangement links TRBV20-1 to TRBJ1-4; D uncertain. The CDR3 spans 12 residues. The V gene's germline CDR1 is DFQATT and CDR2 SNEGSKA (reference sequence). Trimming removed 7 bases at V and 8 bases at J, with 14 bases between. The CDR3 DNA reads TGCAGTGGCGGCTCCATGCGGGAAAAACTGTTTTTT. Translated: CSGGSMREKLFF.

This clonotype was counted many times. V usage is TRBV12-3 or TRBV12-4 and J usage is TRBJ2-5, with TRBD2 matching over 8 bases. This CDR3 spans 15 amino acids. J gave up 5 bases and V 6 bases, and 11 bases lay outside the gene matches. CDR3 DNA: TGTGCCAGCAGCCCCGGGGGGGGTGGTGGTGAGACCCAGTACTTC. Translated, it gives CASSPGGGGGETQYF.

The chain combines TRBV18 with TRBJ1-4; D gene ambiguous. V shed 3 bases and J shed 3 bases, with 8 bases lying between them. Germline V gene data show CDR1 as KGHSH and CDR2 as LQKENI. This CDR3 has 14 amino acids. The CDR3 loop reads CASSPQRANEKLFF. CDR3 sequence (DNA): TGTGCCAGCTCACCGCAGAGGGCTAATGAAAAACTGTTTTTT. Variable domain in full (rest from reference TRBV18 and TRBJ1-4): NAGVMQNPRHLVRRRGQEARLRCSPMKGHSHVYWYRQLPEEGLKFMVYLQKENIIDESGMPKERFSAEFPKEGPSILRIQQVVRGDSAAYFCASSPQRANEKLFFGSGTQLSVL.

This clonotype was observed a few times. The chain recombines TRBV6-5 with TRBJ1-6, with D tentatively TRBD1 (5 bases). Germline V gene data show CDR1 as MNHEY and CDR2 as SVGAGI. The ends were cut back, 2 bases at V and 6 bases at J, with 11 bases in the middle. This CDR3 region has 15 residues. DNA of the CDR3: TGTGCCAGCAGTTACGGGACGGTTCCTAATTCACCCCTCCACTTT. This gives the protein CASSYGTVPNSPLHF.

This clonotype was observed a handful of times. V and J are TRBV6-1 and TRBJ2-5, with D possibly TRBD2 on 6 matching bases. The V gene's germline CDR1 is MNHNS and CDR2 SASEGT. The CDR3 runs to 19 residues. V lost 2 bases, J lost 3 bases, and 25 bases lay in between. CDR3 in DNA: TGTGCCAGCAGTGAATACCGGCGGGACCACAATATCGTGAAAGAGACCCAGTACTTC. The encoded protein is CASSEYRRDHNIVKETQYF.

To note about this clonotype: A single base separates this from a much larger clone, so it may be a read error. The genes are TRBV6-5 and TRBJ1-2, with a weak D call TRBD1 (6 bases). The germline V gene encodes CDR1 MNHEY and CDR2 SVGAGI. This CDR3 has 15 amino acids. The CDR3 is CVSSYSEQGGHGYTF. The CDR3 coding sequence is TGTGTCAGCAGTTACTCGGAACAGGGCGGACATGGCTACACCTTC.

This clonotype was detected only a few times. This chain uses TRBV7-6 with TRBJ1-1, with D possibly being TRBD1 (6 bases). The V gene lost 5 bases and the J gene lost 6 bases, with 19 bases spanning the gap. Looked up from germline, CDR1 is SGHVS and CDR2 is FNYEAQ. The CDR3 spans 15 residues. DNA for the CDR3: TGTGCCAGCAGCACTGGACAGCCTCTTTTGGCTGAAGCTTTCTTT. It encodes CASSTGQPLLAEAFF.

V is TRBV9 and J is TRBJ2-2; D perhaps matches TRBD1 (6 bases). The CDR3 sequence is 15 residues long. Germline V gene sequence: CDR1 SGDLS, CDR2 YYNGEE. V was pared by 2 bases and J by 3 bases, with 11 bases between. This CDR3 reads CASSVRDTYTGELFF. Written as DNA, the CDR3 is TGTGCCAGCAGCGTCCGGGACACCTACACCGGGGAGCTGTTTTTT.

This clonotype turned up a few times. The chain combines TRBV30 with TRBJ2-7; tentatively, D is TRBD2 (5 bases). Germline V lookup: CDR1 GTSNPN, CDR2 SVGIG (reference sequence). The CDR3 covers 15 residues. Trimming removed 0 bases at V and 2 bases at J, with 14 bases between. The CDR3 DNA follows: TGTGCCTGGAGTGTAGGGCTAGCTGCAACCTACGAGCAGTACTTC. It specifies CAWSVGLAATYEQYF.

This clonotype was counted at least ten times. The chain recombines TRBV7-3 with TRBJ1-6; 7 positions agree with TRBD1. The germline V gene encodes CDR1 SGHTA and CDR2 FQGTGA. The CDR3 runs to 15 residues. J was trimmed by 5 bases and V by 3 bases; bases with no gene match: 4. The CDR3 DNA reads as TGTGCCAGCAGCTTCTCGACAGGGAATAATTCACCCCTCCACTTT. Translating gives CASSFSTGNNSPLHF. Together with reference TRBV7-3 and TRBJ1-6, the CDR3 gives the full variable domain: GAGVSQTPSNKVTEKGKYVELRCDPISGHTALYWYRQSLGQGPEFLIYFQGTGAADDSGLPNDRFFAVRPEGSVSTLKIQRTERGDSAVYLCASSFSTGNNSPLHFGNGTRLTVT.

There are many counts of this clonotype. The rearrangement uses TRBV29-1 and TRBJ2-3, with D possibly being TRBD2 (6 bases). The CDR3 is made up of 14 amino acids. Trimming stripped 2 bases from V and 2 bases from J, with 11 bases between. Germline CDR1 and CDR2: SQVTM and ANQGSEA. The CDR3 DNA reads as TGCAGCGTTGAAACTAGCAGATCCACAGATACGCAGTATTTT. Translating gives CSVETSRSTDTQYF.

The J gene is TRBJ2-5, the V gene TRBV9; 7 nucleotides align to TRBD1. V lost 0 bases, J lost 3 bases, and 11 bases stayed unmatched. The CDR3 consists of 17 residues. Germline V gene sequence: CDR1 SGDLS, CDR2 YYNGEE. The CDR3 DNA is TGTGCCAGCAGCGTAGGGCCACTGGGCAGGGGGAAAGAGACCCAGTACTTC. This sequence encodes CASSVGPLGRGKETQYF. The full variable domain, with the rest looked up from reference TRBV9 and TRBJ2-5, is DSGVTQTPKHLITATGQRVTLRCSPRSGDLSVYWYQQSLDQGLQFLIQYYNGEERAKGNILERFSAQQFPDLHSELNLSSLELGDSALYFCASSVGPLGRGKETQYFGPGTRLLVL.

This chain links TRBV7-9 with TRBJ2-3; 7 nucleotides match TRBD1. Germline loops: CDR1 SEHNR, CDR2 FQNEAQ (reference sequence). This CDR3 has 15 amino acids. V trimming: 3 bases; J trimming: 2 bases; junction bases outside the gene matches: 5. CDR3 sequence reads: CASSFPGQTTDTQYF. The CDR3 DNA reads as TGTGCCAGCAGCTTCCCGGGACAGACCACAGATACGCAGTATTTT.

The chain is built from TRBV28 and TRBJ1-5; possibly TRBD1 for D (6 bases). V lost 3 bases and J 5 bases, leaving 23 bases between the germline ends. Germline CDR1 is MDHEN and CDR2 is SYDVKM. The CDR3 length is 18 residues. CDR3 sequence reads: CASSLSPGLGALDQPQHF. The CDR3, as DNA: TGTGCCAGCAGTTTGAGCCCGGGTTTGGGGGCGCTGGATCAGCCCCAGCATTTT. Variable domain in full (rest from reference TRBV28 and TRBJ1-5): DVKVTQSSRYLVKRTGEKVFLECVQDMDHENMFWYRQDPGLGLRLIYFSYDVKMKEKGDIPEGYSVSREKKERFSLILESASTNQTSMYLCASSLSPGLGALDQPQHFGDGTRLSIL.

This clonotype was detected only a few times. CDR3 loop: CASKRREEGEKLFF. Written as DNA, the CDR3 is TGTGCCAGCAAGCGTCGGGAGGAGGGTGAAAAACTGTTTTTT. This rearrangement joins TRBV12-3 or TRBV12-4 to TRBJ1-4; no reliable D call. With 7 bases removed from V and 7 bases from J, the gap between germline ends came to 16 bases. This CDR3 contains 14 residues.

Ten or more counts support this clonotype. The rearrangement joins TRBV7-3 to TRBJ1-6; TRBD1 matches 7 bases. Losses at the gene ends were 5 bases for V and 6 bases for J; bases not matched to a gene: 4. CDR1 and CDR2 (germline): SGHTA, FQGTGA. The CDR3 sequence is 14 residues long. The CDR3 DNA is TGTGCCAGCAGCCCAGGGGGGGCTAATTCACCCCTCCACTTT. This gives the protein CASSPGGANSPLHF.

With respect to this clonotype: This may arise from a read error, as a much more abundant clone is one base away. The chain uses TRBV10-3 and TRBJ2-7; perhaps TRBD2 as D (5 bases). Per germline, CDR1 ENHRY and CDR2 SYGVKD. The CDR3 sequence is 16 residues long. V shed 4 bases and J shed 7 bases, with 23 bases lying between them. CDR3 residues: CAISGRDGGNGNEQYF. The DNA for the CDR3 is TGTGCCATCAGTGGAAGAGATGGAGGAAATGGGAATGAGCAGTACTTC.

The chain has TRBV7-2 and TRBJ2-2; D unresolved. V dropped 3 bases and J dropped 6 bases, with 5 bases sitting between them. Germline values: CDR1 SGHTA, CDR2 FQGNSA. This CDR3 region has 12 residues. CDR3 coding DNA: TGTGCCAGCAGCTTTTTAGCCGGGGAGCTGTTTTTT. This gives the protein CASSFLAGELFF. Drawing the rest from reference TRBV7-2 and TRBJ2-2, the complete variable domain is GAGVSQSPSNKVTEKGKDVELRCDPISGHTALYWYRQSLGQGLEFLIYFQGNSAPDKSGLPSDRFSAERTGGSVSTLTIQRTQQEDSAVYLCASSFLAGELFFGEGSRLTVL.

This clonotype was counted a few times. This sequence joins TRBV5-1 and TRBJ2-5, with no clear D. This CDR3 is built from 14 residues. Germline values: CDR1 SGHRS, CDR2 YFSETQ. Trimming took off 5 bases at V and 5 bases at J, with 16 bases between the two ends. The DNA for the CDR3 is TGCGCCAGCAGAAGTCTCATCCTTGCGGAGACCCAGTACTTC. This gives the protein CASRSLILAETQYF.

This chain joins TRBV2 and TRBJ1-5; the D gene is possibly TRBD1 (5 bases). V lost 7 bases and J lost 7, with 14 bases in between. CDR3 length: 13 amino acids. Germline assignment: CDR1 SNHLY and CDR2 FYNNEI. The CDR3 DNA reads as TGTGCCAGCAAGGTTACCGGGACCCAGCCCCAGCATTTT. It encodes CASKVTGTQPQHF.

There are many counts of this clonotype. The chain carries TRBV20-1 and TRBJ2-7; 7 bases are a match to TRBD2. CDR3 size: 15 residues. V lost 2 bases, J lost 1 base, and 8 bases stayed unmatched. Germline V lookup: CDR1 DFQATT, CDR2 SNEGSKA (reference sequence). CDR3 DNA sequence: TGCAGTGCTAGAATAGGCGGGACTATTTCCTACGAGCAGTACTTC. It yields the protein CSARIGGTISYEQYF.

This clonotype was seen a few times. V usage is TRBV24-1 and J usage is TRBJ2-1; 10 nucleotides match TRBD2. The V gene's germline CDR1 is KGHDR and CDR2 SFDVKD. With V trimmed by 10 bases and J by 10 bases, 12 bases remained unmatched. The CDR3 length is 14 residues. The CDR3 spells CATGLAGVRHEQFF. The DNA of the CDR3 is TGTGCCACAGGGCTAGCGGGAGTTAGACACGAGCAGTTCTTC.

The chain employs TRBV30 and TRBJ2-5; D not resolved. Trimming took 3 bases from V and 3 from J, leaving 17 bases between them. The CDR3 has 15 residues. Looked up from germline, CDR1 is GTSNPN and CDR2 is SVGIG (reference sequence). DNA of the CDR3: TGTGCCTGGAGCGCTATGTGGGGTCAAGAAGAGACCCAGTACTTC. Protein: CAWSAMWGQEETQYF.

This clonotype was detected only a few times. The chain is built from TRBV5-6 and TRBJ2-7, with a weak D call TRBD1 (5 bases). The ends were cut back, 3 bases at V and 4 bases at J, with 14 bases in the middle. Germline CDR1 SGHDT, CDR2 YYEEEE. The CDR3 runs to 14 residues. The CDR3 coding sequence is TGTGCCAGCAGCTCGGTATCGACAGAATACGAGCAGTACTTC. Residues: CASSSVSTEYEQYF.

In this sample, this clonotype turned up many times. This chain links TRBV7-2 with TRBJ2-3; 9 bases match TRBD2. CDR1 is SGHTA and CDR2 is FQGNSA in the germline V gene. The CDR3 has 16 residues. The V and J ends lost 1 base and 3 bases, in that order; junction bases with no gene match: 5. In DNA, the CDR3 is TGTGCCAGCAGCTTAGGACTAGCGGCTGTGACAGATACGCAGTATTTT. Translated, it gives CASSLGLAAVTDTQYF.

This clonotype was counted many times. The chain is built from TRBV25-1 and TRBJ2-3; possible D gene TRBD2, 7 bases. The V end was cut by 5 bases, the J end by 1 base, with 16 bases between. The germline CDR1 and CDR2 sequences are MGHDK and SYGVNS. This CDR3 region has 16 residues. CDR3 sequence (DNA): TGTGCCAGCAGTCCGAGGGGGGGGGTCGGCACAGATACGCAGTATTTT. Its translation is CASSPRGGVGTDTQYF.

The chain recombines TRBV12-3 or TRBV12-4 with TRBJ1-1; D unclear. V lost 10 bases to trimming and J lost 0 bases, with 9 bases between them. This CDR3 is built from 12 residues. The CDR3 DNA reads TGTGCCATAGGGAGGATGAACACTGAAGCTTTCTTT. As protein: CAIGRMNTEAFF.

The chain is built from TRBV3-2 and TRBJ2-2. TRBV3-2 is designated a pseudogene. The CDR3 spans 15 residues. CDR3 nucleotide sequence: TGTGCCAGCAGCCACTCCTCTGGGTCGAGTGGGGAGCTGTTTTTT. It specifies CASSHSSGSSGELFF.

This clonotype occurred a few times. The genes are TRBV11-2 and TRBJ2-2, with TRBD2 matching over 10 bases. V was pared by 3 bases and J by 7 bases, with 8 bases of the junction left unmatched. The CDR3 extends over 16 amino acids. CDR1 is SGHAT and CDR2 is FQNNGV in the germline V gene. The CDR3 region is CASSLLAGVVGGELFF. The CDR3 DNA reads as TGTGCCAGCAGCTTGCTAGCGGGAGTAGTGGGCGGGGAGCTGTTTTTT.

Ten or more counts support this clonotype. This chain links TRBV29-1 with TRBJ2-7, with D perhaps assigned TRBD1 or TRBD2 (5 bases each). The germline gives CDR1 SQVTM, CDR2 ANQGSEA. Trimming left V 4 bases short and J 2 bases short, with 9 bases between. This CDR3 is built from 12 residues. For the CDR3, the DNA is TGCAGCGTTGGGGACGGAACCTACGAGCAGTACTTC. Amino acids: CSVGDGTYEQYF.

V is TRBV7-3 and J is TRBJ2-1; 7 bases align to TRBD1. Trimming at V came to 5 bases and at J to 2 bases, leaving 3 bases not matched to a gene. CDR3 length: 14 residues. Germline V CDR1 and CDR2: SGHTA, FQGTGA. The CDR3 loop reads CASSGGQPYNEQFF. The DNA for the CDR3 is TGTGCCAGCAGCGGGGGACAGCCCTACAATGAGCAGTTCTTC.

V usage is TRBV10-3 and J usage is TRBJ1-1; possibly TRBD1 for D (6 bases). Trimming pared 7 bases from V and 4 bases from J, leaving 13 bases between. The germline gives CDR1 ENHRY, CDR2 SYGVKD. The length of the CDR3 is 13 residues. The CDR3 is CAITTQGGTEAFF. DNA for the CDR3: TGTGCCATCACCACACAGGGAGGCACTGAAGCTTTCTTT.